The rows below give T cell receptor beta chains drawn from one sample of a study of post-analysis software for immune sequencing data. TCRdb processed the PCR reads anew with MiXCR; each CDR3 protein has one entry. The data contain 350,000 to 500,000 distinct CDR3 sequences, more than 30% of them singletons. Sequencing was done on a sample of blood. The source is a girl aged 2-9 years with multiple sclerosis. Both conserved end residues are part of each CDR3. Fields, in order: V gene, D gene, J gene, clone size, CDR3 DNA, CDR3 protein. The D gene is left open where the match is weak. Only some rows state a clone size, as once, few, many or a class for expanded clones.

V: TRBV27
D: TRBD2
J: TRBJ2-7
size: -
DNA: TGTGCCAGCAGCCCAAGCGGGGCGTACTACGAGCAGTACTTC
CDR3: CASSPSGAYYEQYF

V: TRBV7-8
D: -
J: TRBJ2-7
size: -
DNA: TGTGCCAGCAGCTTAGTCAGGGTGGTAGGCAATGAGCAGTACTTC
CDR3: CASSLVRVVGNEQYF

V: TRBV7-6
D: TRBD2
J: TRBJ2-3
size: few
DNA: TGTGCCAGCAGCTCCCGGACTAGCTGGACAGATACGCAGTATTTT
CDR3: CASSSRTSWTDTQYF

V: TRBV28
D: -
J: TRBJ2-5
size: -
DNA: TGTGCCAGCAGTCTCCCCGGGCATAGAGAGACCCAGTACTTC
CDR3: CASSLPGHRETQYF

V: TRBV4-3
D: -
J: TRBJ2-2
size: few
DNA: TGCGCCAGCAGCCGGATCCCCCCCCCAATCGTGGAGGCCGGGGAGCTGTTTTTT
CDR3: CASSRIPPPIVEAGELFF

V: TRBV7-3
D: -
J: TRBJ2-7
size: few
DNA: TGTGCCAGCAGCTTAGAGGCAACCATTGATCCGTACTTC
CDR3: CASSLEATIDPYF

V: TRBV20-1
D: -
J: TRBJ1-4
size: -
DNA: TGCAGTGCTAGAGCGAGAAGGGAAAAACTGTTTTTT
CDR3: CSARARREKLFF

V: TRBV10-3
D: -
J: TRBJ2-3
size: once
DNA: TGTGCCATCAGTGGATTCTCGAGTTCTGAGTTGGGAGATACGCAGTATTTT
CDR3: CAISGFSSSELGDTQYF

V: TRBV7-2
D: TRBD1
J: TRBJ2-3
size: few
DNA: TGTGCCAGCAGCTACTCGGAGACAGGGTCAGATACGCAGTATTTT
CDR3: CASSYSETGSDTQYF

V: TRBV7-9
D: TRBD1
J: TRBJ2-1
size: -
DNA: TGTGCCAGCAGCTTTAATACTAACAGGGGGCTATTGAATGAGCAGTTCTTC
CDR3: CASSFNTNRGLLNEQFF

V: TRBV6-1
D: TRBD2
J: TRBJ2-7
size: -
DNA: TGTGCCAGCAGTATCCCACGGGGGGACGAGCAGTACTTC
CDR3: CASSIPRGDEQYF

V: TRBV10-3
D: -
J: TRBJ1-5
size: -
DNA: TGTGCCATCAGTGAGTCCACAGATAATCAGCCCCAGCATTTT
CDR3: CAISESTDNQPQHF

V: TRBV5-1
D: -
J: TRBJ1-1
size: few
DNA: TGCGCCAGCAGCTTGGGAGGACAGCCGAACACTGAAGCTTTCTTT
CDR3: CASSLGGQPNTEAFF

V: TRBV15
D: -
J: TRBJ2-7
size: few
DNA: TGTGCCACCAGCAGAGATACCTCAAAACGGTACTTC
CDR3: CATSRDTSKRYF

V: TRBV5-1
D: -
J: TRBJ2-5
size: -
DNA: TGCGCCAGCGCGGTCAGACCACAAGAGACCCAGTACTTC
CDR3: CASAVRPQETQYF

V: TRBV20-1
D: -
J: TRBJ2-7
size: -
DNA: TGCAGTGCTAGAGATGAAGGGGGGTCGGGTCAGCCCCAGTACTTC
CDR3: CSARDEGGSGQPQYF

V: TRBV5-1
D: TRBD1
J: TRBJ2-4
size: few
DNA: TGCGCCAGCAGCTGGGGGACAGAGAAAAACATTCAGTACTTC
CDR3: CASSWGTEKNIQYF

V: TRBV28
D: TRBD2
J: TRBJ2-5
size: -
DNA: TGTGCCAGCAGTTCCAGACTAGCGGGTAACCAAGAGACCCAGTACTTC
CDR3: CASSSRLAGNQETQYF

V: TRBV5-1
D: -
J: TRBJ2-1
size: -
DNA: TGCGCCAGCAGCTTGGTGGGAGAGGGGTTGGTTGAGCAGTTCTTC
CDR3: CASSLVGEGLVEQFF

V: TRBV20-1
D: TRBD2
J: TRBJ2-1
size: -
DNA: TGCAGTGCTATCAATGGCGGGAGTTGGGGGAATGAGCAGTTCTTC
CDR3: CSAINGGSWGNEQFF

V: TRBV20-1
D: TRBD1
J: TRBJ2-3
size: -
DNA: TGCAGTGCTACCGGGACAGGGTGGGCAGATACGCAGTATTTT
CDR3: CSATGTGWADTQYF

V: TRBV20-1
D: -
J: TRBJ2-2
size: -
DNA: TGCAGTGCTAGAGATTTAACAGACACCGGGGAGCTGTTTTTT
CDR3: CSARDLTDTGELFF

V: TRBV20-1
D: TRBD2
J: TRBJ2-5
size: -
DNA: TGCAGTGCTAGAGATTATTGGGCTAGCGGGAGAATGCAAGAGACCCAGTACTTC
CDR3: CSARDYWASGRMQETQYF

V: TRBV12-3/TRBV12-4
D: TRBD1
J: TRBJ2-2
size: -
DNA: TGTGCCAGCAGTTTCCAGGGGGCCGGGGAGCTGTTTTTT
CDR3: CASSFQGAGELFF

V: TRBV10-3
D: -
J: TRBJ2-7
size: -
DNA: TGTGCCACCAGGGACAAGGCCTACGAGCAGTACTTC
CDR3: CATRDKAYEQYF

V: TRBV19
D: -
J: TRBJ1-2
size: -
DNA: TGTGCCAGTTGGTCGTCCCAAGTCGTGGGCCGCTATGGCTACACCTTC
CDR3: CASWSSQVVGRYGYTF

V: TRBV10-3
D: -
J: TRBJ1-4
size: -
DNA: TGTGCCAACCCCAAAGGCCGTCAGAATGAAAAACTGTTTTTT
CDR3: CANPKGRQNEKLFF

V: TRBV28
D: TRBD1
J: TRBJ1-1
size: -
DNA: TGTGCCAGCAGTTCAGGGGGCTGGATGAACACTGAAGCTTTCTTT
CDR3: CASSSGGWMNTEAFF

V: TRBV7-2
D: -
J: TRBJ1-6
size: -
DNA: TGTGCCAGCAGCTTCCCTGCCTCACCCCTCCACTTT
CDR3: CASSFPASPLHF

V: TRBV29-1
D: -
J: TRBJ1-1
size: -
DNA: TGCAGCGTTGTTCATGGGGTGAACACTGAAGCTTTCTTT
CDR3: CSVVHGVNTEAFF

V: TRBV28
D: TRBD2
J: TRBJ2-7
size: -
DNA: TGTGCCAGCAGTACTCCGGGACTACTCTTCTACGAGCAGTACTTC
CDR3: CASSTPGLLFYEQYF

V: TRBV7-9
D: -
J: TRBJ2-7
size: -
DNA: TGTGCCAGCAGCTTAGCGTTGAGACAGGGGACTACCTACGAGCAGTACTTC
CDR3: CASSLALRQGTTYEQYF

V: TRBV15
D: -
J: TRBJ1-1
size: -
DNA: TGTGCCACCAGCAGAGGATTTACCATGAACACTGAAGCTTTCTTT
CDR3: CATSRGFTMNTEAFF

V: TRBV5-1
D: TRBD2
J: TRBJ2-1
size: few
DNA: TGCGCCAGCACATTGGGCGGGGGGTCCCTCTACTACAATGAGCAGTTCTTC
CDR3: CASTLGGGSLYYNEQFF

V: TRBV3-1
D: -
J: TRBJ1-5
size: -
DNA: TGTGCCAGCAGCCAATCCGGGGGTCAGCCCCAGCATTTT
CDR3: CASSQSGGQPQHF

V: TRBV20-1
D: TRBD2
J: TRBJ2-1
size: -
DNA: TGCAGTGCCCGGGGGACTAGCGGGAGGCGAAACAATGAGCAGTTCTTC
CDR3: CSARGTSGRRNNEQFF

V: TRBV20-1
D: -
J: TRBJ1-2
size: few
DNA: TGCAGTGCTAAAGAGGTCGGTCGTGGCTACACCTTC
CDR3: CSAKEVGRGYTF

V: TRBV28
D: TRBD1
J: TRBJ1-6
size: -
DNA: TGTGCCAGCAGCCCAGGGGGTATGGATTCACCCCTCCACTTT
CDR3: CASSPGGMDSPLHF

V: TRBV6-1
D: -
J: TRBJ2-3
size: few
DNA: TGTGCCAGCAGTGGCGCTATGCTGAGGATAGATACGCAGTATTTT
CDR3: CASSGAMLRIDTQYF

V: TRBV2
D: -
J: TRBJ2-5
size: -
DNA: TGTGCCAGCAGGTCTACGGGAGTTCGTTTGTGGCAGTACTTC
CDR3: CASRSTGVRLWQYF

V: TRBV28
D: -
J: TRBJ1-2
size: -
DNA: TGTGCCAGCAGTACGGCAGGAGGCTATGGCTACACCTTC
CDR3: CASSTAGGYGYTF

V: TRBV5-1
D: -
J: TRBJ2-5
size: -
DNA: TGCGCCAGCAGCTTGGCTCAGGAAGAGACCCAGTACTTC
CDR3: CASSLAQEETQYF

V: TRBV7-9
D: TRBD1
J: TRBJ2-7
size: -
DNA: TGTGCCAGCACCTTAGGCTGGGACAGGGGCAACGAGCAGTACTTC
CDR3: CASTLGWDRGNEQYF

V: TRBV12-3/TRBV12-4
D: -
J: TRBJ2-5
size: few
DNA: TGTGCCAGCAGTTTCAAACAGTTACAAGAGACCCAGTACTTC
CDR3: CASSFKQLQETQYF

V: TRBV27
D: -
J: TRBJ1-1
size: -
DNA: TGTGCCAGCAGTTTGTACAGGGACGGCACTGAAGCTTTCTTT
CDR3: CASSLYRDGTEAFF

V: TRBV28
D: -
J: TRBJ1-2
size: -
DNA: TGTGCCAGCAGTTTACCCACAGGATACTATGGCTACACCTTC
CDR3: CASSLPTGYYGYTF

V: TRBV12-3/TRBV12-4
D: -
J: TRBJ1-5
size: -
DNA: TGTGCCAGCAGCCCGGGACCTAACTATAGCAATCAGCCCCAGCATTTT
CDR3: CASSPGPNYSNQPQHF

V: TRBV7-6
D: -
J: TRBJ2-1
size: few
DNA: TGTGCCAGCAGCTTAGGATGGCGGGGAGATGAGCAGTTCTTC
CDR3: CASSLGWRGDEQFF

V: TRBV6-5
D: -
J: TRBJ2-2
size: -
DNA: TGTGCCAGCAGTTACGGGCCCTCCGAGAACACCGGGGAGCTGTTTTTT
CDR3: CASSYGPSENTGELFF

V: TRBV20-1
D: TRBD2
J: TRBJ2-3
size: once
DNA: TGCAGTGCTAGCTCCCGAGCGGGGGGAACAGATACGCAGTATTTT
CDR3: CSASSRAGGTDTQYF

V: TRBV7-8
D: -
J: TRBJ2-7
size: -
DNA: TGTGCCAGCAGCTGGGGACTGGTCGGAACCTACGAGCAGTACTTC
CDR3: CASSWGLVGTYEQYF

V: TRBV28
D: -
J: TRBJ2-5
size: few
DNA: TGTGCCAGCAGTTTAGTTGACCCCGAGACCCAGTACTTC
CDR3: CASSLVDPETQYF

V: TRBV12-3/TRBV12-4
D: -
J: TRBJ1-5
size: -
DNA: TGTGCCAGCAGTTTTACCGGGACAAGGACGTATAGCAATCAGCCCCAGCATTTT
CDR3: CASSFTGTRTYSNQPQHF

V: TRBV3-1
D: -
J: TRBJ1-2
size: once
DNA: TGTGCCAGCAGCCAAGATATCTCAGTAAACTATGGCTACACCTTC
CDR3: CASSQDISVNYGYTF